This T cell receptor (beta chain) is drawn from a study of blood T cell repertoires in COVID-19. In the study overall: The United States, Italy and Spain provided the acute and convalescent COVID-19 samples. PBMCs, B-cell-depleted T cells, or T cells were the source of the cDNA or gDNA that made up the material.

Original processing notes: Reference gene primer amplification in the assay estimated nucleated cell counts. The assay was immunoSEQ multiplex PCR, and TCRdb's table has in-frame clones only and misses some. Clonal size and the V and J genes are those of that table, whereas D and trimming came from the DNA. The profile shows 250,000 to 300,000 clones, 70% to 90% of them singletons. Germline V gene data show CDR1 as MNHEY and CDR2 as SMNVEV (reference sequence). The length of the CDR3 is 15 residues. Trimming removed 5 bases from V and 4 bases from J; junction bases left unmatched: 3. This clone came up once.

V gene TRBV27 combines with J gene TRBJ2-3; 13 bases agree with TRBD2. The receptor's source is a man between 60 and 75 years old who had recovered from COVID-19. Sequenced input: peripheral blood. As DNA, the CDR3 is TGTGCCAGCAGTACGGGACTAGCGGGGTCAGATACGCAGTATTTT. Translation: CASSTGLAGSDTQYF.